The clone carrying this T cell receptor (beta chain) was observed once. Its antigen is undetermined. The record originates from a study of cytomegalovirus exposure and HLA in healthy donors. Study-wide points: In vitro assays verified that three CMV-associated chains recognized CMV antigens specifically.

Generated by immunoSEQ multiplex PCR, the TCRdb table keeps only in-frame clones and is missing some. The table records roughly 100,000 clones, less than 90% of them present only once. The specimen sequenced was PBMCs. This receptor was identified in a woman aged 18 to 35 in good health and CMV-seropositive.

CDR3 bases: TGCGCCAGCAGCCAACGAGATCGGGGGGGGCTCACCGGGGAGCTGTTTTTT. It is translated as CASSQRDRGGLTGELFF. The chain uses TRBV4-1 and TRBJ2-2, with 8 bases matching TRBD2. Per the germline V gene, CDR1 is MGHRA and CDR2 is YSYEKL. J was trimmed by 4 bases and V by 2 bases; bases with no gene match: 9. The CDR3 has 17 residues.